This T cell receptor (beta chain) was found in a study of STAT5B mutations in CD4+ large granular lymphocyte leukemia (dated 2022 in TCRdb). In terms of the full investigation: Among healthy controls, the CDR3 'QG' motif was associated with a particular HLA allele. The study compared the TCRbeta repertoires of patients with CD4+ T-cell large granular lymphocyte leukemia against those of healthy blood donors. Flow cytometry on FACSCanto II or FACSVerse confirmed that purified fractions exceeded 95% purity among lymphocytes. The paper as a whole reports these results and caveats: The main leukemic clonotypes were found to be private to each patient, although 25% to 30% of the main leukemic clonotypes were detected at low frequency in the non-leukemic repertoires of other patients. The data were not HLA-matched, and the higher clonality in CD4+ T-LGLL than in CD8+ T-LGLL could be due to the relatively small sample size. Greater clonality appeared to be present in CD4-sorted patient repertoires than in healthy CD4+ repertoires, and the difference was retained after the putative leukemic clones were removed. Enrichment of TRBV06-family usage was observed among the top patient clones (8/27) relative to healthy controls (2/35).

The immunoSEQ assay at survey resolution was applied to genomic DNA for sequencing of TCRbeta rearrangements. From the authors' description of their analysis: In the TCR sequencing data, the lowest productive clonotype frequency that could be detected was 2.59 x 10-5. Only productive TCRbeta rearrangements, defined as complete and in-frame sequences, were included in the analyses. Clonality for each sample was calculated as Simpson clonality in the immunoSEQ Analyzer version 3.0. Clones were categorized by frequency as very rare, small, medium, large (1-20%) or hyperexpanded (>20%). OLGA 1.2.3 estimated generation probabilities, VDJtools produced V-gene circos plots, VDJdb was queried for specificities, and GLIPH identified CDR3 motifs. TCRdb took this table from immuneACCESS and kept in-frame rearrangements with V and J called. Such tables lack part of the clones; where checked against another copy, unresolved V genes explain under half of the gap, and the rest is unexplained. V, J and clone size were drawn from that table, and D and trimming were deduced from the DNA. The sample table contains more than 30,000 clones; only one count was recorded for 88% of them. In total, the top ten clones hold roughly 0.95% of the sample.

With respect to this clone: What this receptor recognizes is not known. Per-base qualities were not stored, and no clone one base away is much larger.

The CDR1 and CDR2 encoded by the germline V gene (reference sequence) are SGHNT and YYREEE. From the cysteine up to the phenylalanine, the CDR3 has a length of 11 residues. Of all the DNA, just the CDR3 is kept, 33 bases in frame from base 1. A distance of 5 bases separates the germline ends of V and J, which lose 1 base and 7 bases respectively. Healthy controls were 37 blood donors whose buffy coats came from the Finnish Red Cross blood service. All TCR-sequenced material derived from peripheral blood: patient blood samples and healthy donor buffy coats. Peripheral blood mononuclear cells were isolated by Ficoll-Hypaque gradient centrifugation. Magnetic purification was used to isolate CD4+ cells from the buffy coats of the healthy controls. Genomic DNA was extracted with the Gentra Puregene Cell and Tissue kit and quantified on a Qubit 2.0 fluorometer.

The receptor was isolated from a human donor in good health. The chain employs TRBV5-4 and TRBJ1-1; the D gene cannot be named for sure. Sequences were obtained from CD4+ T cells from blood buffy coats. The CDR3 protein sequence reads: CASSLRSEAFF. The sequenced DNA: TGTGCCAGCAGCTTGCGGAGTGAAGCTTTCTTT.